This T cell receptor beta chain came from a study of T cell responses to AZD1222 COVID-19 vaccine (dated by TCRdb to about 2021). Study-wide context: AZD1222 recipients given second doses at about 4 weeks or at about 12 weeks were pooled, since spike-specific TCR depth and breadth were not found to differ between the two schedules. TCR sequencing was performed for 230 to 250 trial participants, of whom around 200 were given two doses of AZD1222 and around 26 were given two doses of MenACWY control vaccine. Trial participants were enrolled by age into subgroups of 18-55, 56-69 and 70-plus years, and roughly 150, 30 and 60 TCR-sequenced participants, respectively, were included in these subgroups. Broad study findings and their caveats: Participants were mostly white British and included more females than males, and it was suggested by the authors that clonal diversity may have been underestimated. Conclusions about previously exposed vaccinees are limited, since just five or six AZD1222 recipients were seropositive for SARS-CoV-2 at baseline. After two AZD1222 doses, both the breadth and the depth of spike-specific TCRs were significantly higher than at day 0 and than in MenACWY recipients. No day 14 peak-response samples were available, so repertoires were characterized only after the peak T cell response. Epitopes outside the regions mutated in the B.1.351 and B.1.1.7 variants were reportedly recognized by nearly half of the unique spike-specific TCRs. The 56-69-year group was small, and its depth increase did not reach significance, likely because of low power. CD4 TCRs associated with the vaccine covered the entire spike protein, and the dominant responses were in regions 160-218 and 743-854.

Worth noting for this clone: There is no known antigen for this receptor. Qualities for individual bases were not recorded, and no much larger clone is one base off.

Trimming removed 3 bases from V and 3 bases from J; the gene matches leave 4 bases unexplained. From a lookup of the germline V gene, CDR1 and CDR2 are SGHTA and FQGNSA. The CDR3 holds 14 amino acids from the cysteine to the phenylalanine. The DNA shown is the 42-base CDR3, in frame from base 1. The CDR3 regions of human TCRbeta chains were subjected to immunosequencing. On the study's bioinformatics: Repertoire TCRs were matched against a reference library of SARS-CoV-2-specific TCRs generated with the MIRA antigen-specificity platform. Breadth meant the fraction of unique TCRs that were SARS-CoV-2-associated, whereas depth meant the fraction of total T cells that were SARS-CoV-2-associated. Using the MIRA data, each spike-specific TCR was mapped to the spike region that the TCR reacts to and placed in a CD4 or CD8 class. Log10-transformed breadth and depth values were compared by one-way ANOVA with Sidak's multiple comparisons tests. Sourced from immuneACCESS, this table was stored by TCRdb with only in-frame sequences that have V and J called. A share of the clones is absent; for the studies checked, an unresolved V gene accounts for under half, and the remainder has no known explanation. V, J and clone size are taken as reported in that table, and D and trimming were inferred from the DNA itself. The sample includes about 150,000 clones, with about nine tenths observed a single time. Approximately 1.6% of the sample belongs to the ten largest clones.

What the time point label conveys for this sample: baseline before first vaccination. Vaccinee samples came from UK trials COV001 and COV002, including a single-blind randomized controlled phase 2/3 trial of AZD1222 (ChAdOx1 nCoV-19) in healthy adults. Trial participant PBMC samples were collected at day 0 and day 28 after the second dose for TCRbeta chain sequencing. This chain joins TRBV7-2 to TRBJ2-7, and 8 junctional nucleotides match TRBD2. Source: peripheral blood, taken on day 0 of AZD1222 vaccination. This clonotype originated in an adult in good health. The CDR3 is CASSLQAGVYEQYF. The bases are TGTGCCAGCAGCTTGCAAGCGGGGGTCTACGAGCAGTACTTC.